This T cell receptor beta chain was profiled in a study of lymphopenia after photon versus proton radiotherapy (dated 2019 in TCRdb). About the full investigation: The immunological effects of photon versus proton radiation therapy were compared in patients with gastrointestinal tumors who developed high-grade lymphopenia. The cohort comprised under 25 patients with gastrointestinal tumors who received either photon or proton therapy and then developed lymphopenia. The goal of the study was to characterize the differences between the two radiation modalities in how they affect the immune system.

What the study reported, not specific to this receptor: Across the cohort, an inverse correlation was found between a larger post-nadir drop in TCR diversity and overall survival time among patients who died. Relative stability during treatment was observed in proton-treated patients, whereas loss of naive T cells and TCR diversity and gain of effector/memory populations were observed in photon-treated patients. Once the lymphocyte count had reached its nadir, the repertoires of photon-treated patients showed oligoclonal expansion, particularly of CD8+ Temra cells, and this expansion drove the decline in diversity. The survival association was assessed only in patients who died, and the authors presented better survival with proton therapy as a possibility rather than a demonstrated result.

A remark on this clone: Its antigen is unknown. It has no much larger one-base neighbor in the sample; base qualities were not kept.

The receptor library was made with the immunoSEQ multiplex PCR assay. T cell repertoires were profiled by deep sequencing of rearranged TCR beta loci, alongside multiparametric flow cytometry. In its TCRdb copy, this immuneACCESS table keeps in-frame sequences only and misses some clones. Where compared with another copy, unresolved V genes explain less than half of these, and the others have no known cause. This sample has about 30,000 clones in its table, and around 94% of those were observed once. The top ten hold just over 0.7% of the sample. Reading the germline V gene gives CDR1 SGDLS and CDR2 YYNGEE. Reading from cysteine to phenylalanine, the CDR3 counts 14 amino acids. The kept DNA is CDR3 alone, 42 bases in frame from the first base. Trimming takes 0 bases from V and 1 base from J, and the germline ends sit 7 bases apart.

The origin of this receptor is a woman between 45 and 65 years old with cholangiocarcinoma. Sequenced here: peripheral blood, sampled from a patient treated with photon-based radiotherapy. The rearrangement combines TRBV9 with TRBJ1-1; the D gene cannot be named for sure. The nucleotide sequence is TGTGCCAGCAGCGTAGGCGGAGAGAACACTGAAGCTTTCTTT. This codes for CASSVGGENTEAFF.